The source of this T cell receptor (beta chain) is a study of blood T cell repertoires in COVID-19. Looking at the study overall: The United States, Italy and Spain were the sources of the acute and convalescent COVID-19 samples.

Only one count was recorded for this clone. V gave up 1 base and J gave up 7 bases, with 5 bases separating them. This CDR3 is 13 amino acids long. The germline V gene has CDR1 SGHTA and CDR2 FQGNSA. The table came from immunoSEQ multiplex PCR; TCRdb's copy has only in-frame clones and leaves some out. The sample consists of around 140,000 clones, roughly 84% of them appearing once. The source material was peripheral blood. V and J are TRBV7-2 and TRBJ1-6; the D is unclear. The receptor was isolated from an elderly woman with acute or convalescent COVID-19. CDR3 loop: CASSLVGNSPLHF. CDR3 DNA sequence: TGTGCCAGCAGCTTAGTCGGGAATTCACCCCTCCACTTT.